The 24 T cell receptor beta chains in this list originate from one sample, sequenced in a study of OX40 agonist ivuxolimab in advanced cancers. This table comes from immunoSEQ multiplex PCR, and its TCRdb copy is limited to in-frame clones, with some not included. This table holds 44,000 or so clones, more than 75% found once. The sample was CD4+ or CD8+ T cells sorted from blood, taken in a trial of the OX40 agonist ivuxolimab. The source is an adult with an advanced solid tumor such as melanoma, head and neck, liver or kidney cancer.

In regard to this clone: The junction does not match germline at one end; this may be a read error. Other DNA sequences in the same sample also yield this CDR3. V usage is TRBV15 and J usage is TRBJ1-5, with TRBD1 matching over 9 bases. CDR1 and CDR2 from the germline V gene are LNHNV and YYDKDF (reference sequence). The length of the CDR3 is 17 residues. The CDR3 loop reads CATSRKNRGLSNQPQHF. CDR3 DNA: TGCGCCACCAGCAGGAAAAACAGGGGGCTGAGCAATCAGCCCCAGCATTTT.

The V and J genes are TRBV2 and TRBJ2-7, with TRBD2 identical over 9 bases. Trimming removed 5 bases from V and 3 bases from J; junction bases left unmatched: 5. Germline V gives CDR1 SNHLY, CDR2 FYNNEI. The CDR3 totals 14 residues. In DNA form, the CDR3 reads TGTGCCAGCAGTCTAGGGACTAGCAGCTACGAGCAGTACTTC. Protein sequence: CASSLGTSSYEQYF.

The chain joins TRBV7-6 to TRBJ2-7, with 7 bases identical to TRBD2. The CDR3 contains 13 residues. The ends lost 1 base at V and 6 bases at J; junction bases unmatched: 3. Germline loops: CDR1 SGHVS, CDR2 FNYEAQ. The CDR3 here is CASSLGGGGEQYF. For the CDR3, the DNA is TGTGCCAGCAGCTTAGGGGGGGGAGGCGAGCAGTACTTC.

The rearrangement joins TRBV28 to TRBJ2-3, with 9 nucleotides matching TRBD2. Germline trimming cut 6 bases from V and 5 bases from J; bases unmatched to any gene: 6. The germline V gene has CDR1 MDHEN and CDR2 SYDVKM. This CDR3 comprises 14 residues. The CDR3 here is CASRVGLAEDTQYF. In DNA, the CDR3 is TGTGCCAGCAGAGTGGGACTAGCAGAAGATACGCAGTATTTT. The full variable domain, in which reference TRBV28 and TRBJ2-3 provide the parts outside the CDR3, is DVKVTQSSRYLVKRTGEKVFLECVQDMDHENMFWYRQDPGLGLRLIYFSYDVKMKEKGDIPEGYSVSREKKERFSLILESASTNQTSMYLCASRVGLAEDTQYFGPGTRLTVL.

The chain combines TRBV27 with TRBJ2-3; TRBD2 matches 12 bases. The CDR3 totals 16 residues. V trimming: 4 bases; J trimming: 2 bases; junction bases outside the gene matches: 4. Germline loops: CDR1 MNHEY, CDR2 SMNVEV (reference sequence). For the CDR3, the DNA is TGTGCCAGCAGTTCCCTAGCGGGAGGGCCCACAGATACGCAGTATTTT. It specifies CASSSLAGGPTDTQYF.

This rearrangement joins TRBV28 to TRBJ2-7, with D perhaps being TRBD1 or TRBD2 (6 bases each). The CDR3 is 16 residues long. CDR1 is MDHEN, CDR2 SYDVKM, per germline. Between the trimmed V and J ends, which lost 7 bases and 3 bases, there was a span of 22 bases. DNA for the CDR3: TGTGCCAGCACCCAAGGACTAAGGGACAATCTCTACGAGCAGTACTTC. The encoded protein is CASTQGLRDNLYEQYF. Combining the CDR3 with reference TRBV28 and TRBJ2-7 gives the whole variable domain DVKVTQSSRYLVKRTGEKVFLECVQDMDHENMFWYRQDPGLGLRLIYFSYDVKMKEKGDIPEGYSVSREKKERFSLILESASTNQTSMYLCASTQGLRDNLYEQYFGPGTRLTVT.

The chain combines TRBV11-3 with TRBJ2-1, with D possibly matching TRBD2 (6 bases). V was clipped by 2 bases and J by 9 bases, with 17 bases between them. CDR3 length: 15 amino acids. From germline, CDR1 is SGHNT and CDR2 YENEEA. CDR3 sequence reads: CASSLSGAGSREQFF. The CDR3 DNA follows: TGTGCCAGCAGCTTATCGGGAGCTGGTTCGCGTGAGCAGTTCTTC.

This chain links TRBV5-4 with TRBJ2-7, with TRBD2 as a possible D gene (6 bases). The germline V and J ends were trimmed by 5 bases and 2 bases, with 11 bases remaining between them. CDR3 length: 13 residues. Germline CDR1 SGHNT, CDR2 YYREEE (reference sequence). CDR3 region: CASSFGTAYEQYF. In DNA form, the CDR3 reads TGTGCCAGCAGTTTTGGGACTGCCTACGAGCAGTACTTC.

This rearrangement joins TRBV18 to TRBJ2-1, with D possibly being TRBD2 (6 bases). The CDR3 has 14 residues. Germline CDR1 is KGHSH and CDR2 is LQKENI. V lost 2 bases to trimming and J lost 7 bases, with 12 bases between them. The CDR3 protein is CASSPLSGLNEQFF. The DNA for the CDR3 is TGTGCCAGCTCACCATTGAGCGGACTAAATGAGCAGTTCTTC. Looking up the rest from reference TRBV18 and TRBJ2-1 gives the full variable domain: NAGVMQNPRHLVRRRGQEARLRCSPMKGHSHVYWYRQLPEEGLKFMVYLQKENIIDESGMPKERFSAEFPKEGPSILRIQQVVRGDSAAYFCASSPLSGLNEQFFGPGTRLTVL.

This chain uses TRBV6-7 with TRBJ1-1; 9 nucleotides agree with TRBD1. TRBV6-7 is an ORF, with its function uncertain. V lost 8 bases to trimming and J lost 11 bases; unmatched junction nucleotides: 15. CDR3 length equals 14 residues. The CDR3 nucleotides are TGTGCCAGCGCAAACAGGGGGCGGTTTTGTAACGCTTTCTTT. Translation: CASANRGRFCNAFF.

The V call is TRBV7-6, the J call TRBJ2-5; possibly TRBD1 for D (6 bases). Germline CDR1 is SGHVS and CDR2 is FNYEAQ. Trimming removed 2 bases at V and 3 bases at J, with 7 bases between. This CDR3 comprises 13 residues. CDR3 amino acids: CASSLRGKETQYF. CDR3 DNA sequence: TGTGCCAGCAGCTTAAGGGGGAAAGAGACCCAGTACTTC.

In its sample, this clone was seen once. The genes are TRBV5-8 and TRBJ2-5; 12 nucleotides align to TRBD2. The CDR3 runs 16 residues. Losses at the gene ends were 2 bases for V and 4 bases for J; bases not matched to a gene: 6. Germline lookup yields CDR1 SGHTS and CDR2 YDEGEE. The CDR3 DNA follows: TGTGCCAGCAGCTTAGAACTAGCGGGGGGTTTAGAGACCCAGTACTTC. It specifies CASSLELAGGLETQYF.

The chain is built from TRBV4-1 and TRBJ1-1; no clear D gene. Trimming took off 1 base at V and 5 bases at J, with 8 bases between the two ends. CDR1 MGHRA and CDR2 YSYEKL come from the germline V gene. The CDR3 sequence is 13 residues long. CDR3 in DNA: TGCGCCAGCAGCCAAGTGGTGGGGACTGAAGCTTTCTTT. Translating it yields CASSQVVGTEAFF.

This clone was counted a few times. The chain uses TRBV7-3 and TRBJ2-7, with D perhaps given as TRBD1 or TRBD2 (6 bases each). Between the trimmed V and J ends, which lost 2 bases and 5 bases, there was a span of 13 bases. The CDR3 is 14 residues long. CDR1 and CDR2 (germline): SGHTA, FQGTGA. CDR3 residues: CASSLLGGGHEQYF. In DNA, the CDR3 is TGTGCCAGCAGCTTATTGGGGGGCGGCCACGAGCAGTACTTC.

This clone was recorded once. This chain links TRBV10-2 with TRBJ2-7; tentatively, D is TRBD2 (5 bases). The CDR3 spans 14 residues. Trimming removed 3 bases from V and 0 bases from J, with 9 bases in between. CDR1 and CDR2 (germline): WSHSY, SAAADI. The DNA of the CDR3 is TGCGCCAGCAGTGAAGGAGCGGCCTCCTACGAGCAGTACTTC. It yields the protein CASSEGAASYEQYF.

V and J are TRBV4-1 and TRBJ2-5, with D perhaps matching TRBD2 (7 bases). The CDR3 is 18 amino acids. From germline, CDR1 is MGHRA and CDR2 YSYEKL. Trimming took 0 bases from V and 4 from J, leaving 21 bases between them. This chain's CDR3 is CASSQESGLAGAGETQYF. CDR3 coding DNA: TGCGCCAGCAGCCAAGAATCTGGCCTCGCGGGGGCGGGAGAGACCCAGTACTTC.

V usage is TRBV27 and J usage is TRBJ2-3; D is uncertain. The CDR3 runs to 15 residues. Per germline, CDR1 MNHEY and CDR2 SMNVEV (reference sequence). Trimming took 2 bases from V and 5 from J, leaving 14 bases between them. CDR3 sequence reads: CASSLDLGRRDTQYF. DNA of the CDR3: TGTGCCAGCAGTTTAGACCTTGGCCGCAGAGATACGCAGTATTTT.

V is TRBV7-9 and J is TRBJ1-2; D may be TRBD1 (5 bases). The germline CDR1 and CDR2 sequences are SEHNR and FQNEAQ (reference sequence). Trimming cost V 6 bases and J 4 bases, with 15 bases left between them. The CDR3 covers 14 residues. CDR3 in DNA: TGTGCCAGCAGTTCCCCGGGACCAATCTATGGCTACACCTTC. Amino acids: CASSSPGPIYGYTF.

In its sample, this clone was seen a few times. The rearrangement links TRBV5-1 to TRBJ2-5; 10 bases align to TRBD2. CDR3 length: 12 residues. Per germline, CDR1 SGHRS and CDR2 YFSETQ. V shed 0 bases and J 12 bases; nucleotides not matched to a gene: 2. CDR3 DNA sequence: TGCGCCAGCAGCTTGGCTGGACTAGCGGAGTACTTC. Translated: CASSLAGLAEYF. Filled out from reference TRBV5-1 and TRBJ2-5, the complete variable domain reads KAGVTQTPRYLIKTRGQQVTLSCSPISGHRSVSWYQQTPGQGLQFLFEYFSETQRNKGNFPGRFSGRQFSNSRSEMNVSTLELGDSALYLCASSLAGLAEYFGPGTRLLVL.

This clone was found a few times. J is TRBJ1-1 and V is TRBV28; TRBD1 aligns across 7 bases. Germline values: CDR1 MDHEN, CDR2 SYDVKM. The CDR3 extends over 14 amino acids. J was trimmed by 1 base and V by 2 bases; bases with no gene match: 1. The CDR3 DNA reads TGTGCCAGCAGTTTACCAGGGGGGAACACTGAAGCTTTCTTT. Translating gives CASSLPGGNTEAFF.

This chain joins TRBV27 and TRBJ2-7; a possible D gene is TRBD2 (5 bases). The CDR3 totals 13 residues. CDR1 and CDR2 from the germline V gene are MNHEY and SMNVEV (reference sequence). V gave up 5 bases and J gave up 4 bases, with 12 bases separating them. The CDR3 nucleotides read TGTGCCAGCAGTCCACAGACGGGATACGAGCAGTACTTC. Amino acid sequence: CASSPQTGYEQYF.

The chain links TRBV27 to TRBJ2-7; 13 bases map to TRBD2. The CDR3 extends over 15 amino acids. CDR1 and CDR2 from the germline V gene are MNHEY and SMNVEV (reference sequence). V was clipped by 5 bases and J by 4 bases; unmatched bases: 5. This chain's CDR3 is CASSLRTSGGYEQYF. DNA of the CDR3: TGTGCCAGCAGTCTACGGACTAGCGGGGGTTACGAGCAGTACTTC.

This chain connects TRBV10-1 to TRBJ2-5; TRBD2 agrees at 8 bases. CDR1 and CDR2 from the germline V gene are WNHNN and SYGVQD (reference sequence). With V trimmed by 7 bases and J by 3 bases, 13 bases remained unmatched. This CDR3 spans 16 amino acids. For the CDR3, the DNA is TGCGCCAGCACGTTCTCGGGGGGGACTCCAGAAGAGACCCAGTACTTC. Amino acids: CASTFSGGTPEETQYF.

For the CDR3, the DNA is TGTGCCAGTAGTGAGGCTAGCGGGAGTTACGAGCAGTACTTC. It yields the protein CASSEASGSYEQYF. The chain recombines TRBV19 with TRBJ2-7; 10 positions match TRBD2. Germline V gene sequence: CDR1 LNHDA, CDR2 SQIVND (reference sequence). The junction had 5 bases not matched to a gene; V was cut back by 5 bases and J by 4 bases. This CDR3 comprises 14 residues.